These 7 T cell receptor beta chains came from one sample sequenced in a study of human T cells and chemical hapten exposure. Specified time point: pre-sensitization, week 0. Treatment of the sample: therapeutic diphenylcyclopropenone sensitization with weekly scalp DPC. TCRdb redid the calling of the RACE reads with MiXCR, one entry per CDR3 protein. The sample consists of around 56,000 distinct CDR3 sequences, 9.5% to 10% of them appearing once. Sequencing used whole blood, obtained in connection with sensitization to the hapten diphenylcyclopropenone (DPC). All receptors derive from a man aged 40-49 years with alopecia areata. Some clones in this sample may be carry-over from other donors' samples.

The table lists this clonotype with many counts. CDR3 protein: CASTQEGNQPQHF. CDR3 coding DNA: TGTGCCAGCACCCAAGAGGGCAATCAGCCCCAGCATTTT. The chain carries TRBV7-9 and TRBJ1-5; D gene ambiguous. V was clipped by 7 bases and J by 2 bases, with 9 bases between them. CDR1 and CDR2 (germline): SEHNR, FQNEAQ (reference sequence). This CDR3 is built from 13 residues.

The V and J genes are TRBV20-1 and TRBJ2-7, with D perhaps TRBD2 (5 bases). V lost 0 bases, J lost 6 bases, and 15 bases lay in between. Germline V gene data show CDR1 as DFQATT and CDR2 as SNEGSKA (reference sequence). This CDR3 contains 14 residues. The CDR3 nucleotides read TGCAGTGCTAGAGACCCTAAGAGGGTCGGCGAGCAGTACTTC. This codes for CSARDPKRVGEQYF.

In its sample, this clonotype was seen many times. CDR3 protein: CASSEGRGNPQPQHF. The DNA of the CDR3 is TGTGCCAGCAGTGAAGGAAGGGGGAATCCTCAGCCCCAGCATTTT. This chain joins TRBV6-1 and TRBJ1-5, with D perhaps TRBD1 (6 bases). The germline V gene has CDR1 MNHNS and CDR2 SASEGT. V was cut by 1 base and J by 6 bases, with 13 bases left in between. The CDR3 has 15 residues.

This clonotype occurred many times. V gene TRBV6-2 or TRBV6-3 combines with J gene TRBJ2-1; 7 bases agree with TRBD2. CDR3 length: 17 amino acids. Per the germline V gene, CDR1 is MNHEY and CDR2 is SVGEGT. Trimming removed 4 bases from V and 3 bases from J; junction bases left unmatched: 12. CDR3 DNA sequence: TGTGCCAGCAGTTCTCTGGGGGGGAAATCCGTCTACAATGAGCAGTTCTTC. As protein: CASSSLGGKSVYNEQFF.

This clonotype was detected only a few times. This chain joins TRBV5-5 and TRBJ2-5; 7 nucleotides align to TRBD1. Losses at the gene ends were 4 bases for V and 4 bases for J; bases not matched to a gene: 7. The germline V gene encodes CDR1 SGHKS and CDR2 YYEKEE (reference sequence). The CDR3 totals 14 residues. In DNA, the CDR3 is TGTGCCAGCAGCCTACCGACAGGGAGAGAGACCCAGTACTTC. It specifies CASSLPTGRETQYF.

This clonotype turned up a few times. J is TRBJ1-2 and V is TRBV4-2; 10 nucleotides match TRBD1. V dropped 2 bases and J dropped 8; count of bases not matched to a gene: 5. CDR1 and CDR2 (germline): LGHNA, YNFKEQ. The CDR3 covers 14 residues. CDR3 protein: CASSQLGTGEGYTF. The CDR3 bases are TGTGCCAGCAGCCAACTAGGGACAGGGGAAGGCTACACCTTC.

Only a few counts were recorded for this clonotype. The chain uses TRBV10-3 and TRBJ1-1, with unresolved D. Germline loops: CDR1 ENHRY, CDR2 SYGVKD. Between the trimmed V and J ends, which lost 10 bases and 0 bases, there was a span of 15 bases. This CDR3 is 14 amino acids long. The CDR3 DNA is TGTGCCACCCTTCGAGACACCATGAACACTGAAGCTTTCTTT. Translation gives CATLRDTMNTEAFF.